This record looks at one TCR beta chain sequence and its context. A junction boundary mismatches the germline segment, possibly from a read error. This sample was taken from a study of blood T cells in healthy people across ages. For the second PCR, which ran for about 6 to 11 cycles, a sample-barcoded 5' primer and a J-beta primer mix were used. TCRdb ran MiXCR on the 5' RACE reads and lists one entry per CDR3 protein. The table shows some 890,000 distinct CDR3 sequences, with 29% occurring only once. Germline V gene lookup returns CDR1 MDHEN and CDR2 SYDVKM. This CDR3 comprises 14 residues. This sample also belongs to another study, concerning T cells of mothers and their children.

The rearrangement joins TRBV28 to TRBJ1-1; tentative D call: TRBD1 (5 bases). This receptor was obtained from a woman aged 40 to 49 in good health. The sequenced sample consisted of blood. The CDR3 region has the DNA TGTGCCAGCAGAACCTGGCCAGGGAGTATTGAAGTTTTCTTT. Translation gives CASRTWPGSIEVFF.